This T cell receptor beta chain was sequenced for a study of blood T cell repertoires in COVID-19 (dated by TCRdb to 2018 to 2021). Regarding the research as a whole: The collaborator samples originated in the United States, Italy and Spain and spanned the acute and convalescent phases of COVID-19. The material from the prospective study consisted of cDNA or gDNA derived from T cells, B-cell-depleted T cells, or PBMCs. Deeply sampled blood TCRbeta repertoires from subjects exposed to, actively infected with, or recovered from COVID-19 were included in the dataset. A freely available public database, intended as a resource for researchers studying the immune response to SARS-CoV-2, is where the repertoires were released. Samples came from the ongoing ImmuneRACE study (first 160 participants) plus 1,254 subjects from 6 global collaborators. Nearly every sample came with metadata listing a de-identified subject ID, COVID-19 status, age in years and sex. Where HLA class I and class II types were available, the types were taken from metadata supplied by the sample provider, not from assay-based typing. General findings and caveats noted by the study authors: How much clinical and demographic metadata was included differed by source and by participant, and the metadata was provided uncurated.

The collaborating institutions used their own protocols to collect whole blood in K2EDTA tubes. For TCRbeta analysis, collaborators shipped samples in one of three forms: frozen whole blood, isolated PBMCs, or DNA extracted from either of those sample types. Details on this clone: There is no known antigen for this receptor. Per-nucleotide qualities are absent, and no much larger clonotype sits a single base away.

Taken from the germline V gene, the CDR1 and CDR2 loops are KGHSH and LQKENI. Including cysteine and phenylalanine, the CDR3 has 15 amino acids. Just CDR3 DNA is preserved here, 45 bases in frame from base 1. V and J are trimmed by 1 base and 7 bases, and the gene matches miss 3 bases of the junction. The immunoSEQ Assay, a bias-controlled multiplex PCR, was used to amplify TCRbeta CDR3 regions from genomic DNA. The paper's data handling went like this. The number of nucleated cells in each sample was estimated by amplification of reference gene primers within the assay. To quantify the absolute abundance of each unique TCRbeta CDR3 rearrangement, sequence reads were collapsed and filtered. For each sample, productive Simpson clonality was calculated as the square root of Simpson's diversity index over productive rearrangements. The source is immuneACCESS, and TCRdb retained only in-frame sequences with V and J called. Part of the clones is not carried over; for the studies checked, unresolved V genes explain less than half of this, and the remainder is unexplained. V and J calls and clone size are given by that table; D and trimming were obtained from the DNA. The sample profile shows 200,000 to 250,000 clones; about 88% of them were found once. Clones ranked in the top ten supply 2.7% of the sample.

Rearrangement joined TRBV18 to TRBJ1-6, with 8 bases aligning to TRBD1. Sequencing input: peripheral blood. This receptor was taken from a woman aged 55-69 years with acute or convalescent COVID-19. The nucleotide sequence is given as TGTGCCAGCTCACCACGGGACAGGATGAATTCACCCCTCCACTTT. Its translation reads: CASSPRDRMNSPLHF.